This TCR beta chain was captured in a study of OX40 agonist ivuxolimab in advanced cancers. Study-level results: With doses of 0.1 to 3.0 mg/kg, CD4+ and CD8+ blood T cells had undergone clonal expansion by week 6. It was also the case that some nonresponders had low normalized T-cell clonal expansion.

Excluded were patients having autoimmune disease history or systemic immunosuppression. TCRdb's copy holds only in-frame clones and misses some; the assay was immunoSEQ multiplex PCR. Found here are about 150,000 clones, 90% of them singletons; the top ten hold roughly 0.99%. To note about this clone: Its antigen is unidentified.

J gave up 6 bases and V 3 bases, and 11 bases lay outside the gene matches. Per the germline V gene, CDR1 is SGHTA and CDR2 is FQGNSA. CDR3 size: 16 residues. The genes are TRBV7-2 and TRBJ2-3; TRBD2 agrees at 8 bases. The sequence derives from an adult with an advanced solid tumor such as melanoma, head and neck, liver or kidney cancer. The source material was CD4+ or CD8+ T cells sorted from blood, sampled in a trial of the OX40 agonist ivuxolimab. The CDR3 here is CASSFVVSGDLDTQYF. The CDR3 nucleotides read TGTGCCAGCAGCTTTGTGGTTAGCGGGGACTTGGATACGCAGTATTTT.